Described below is a single T cell receptor beta chain sequence and its context. Its antigen is not identified. V lost 5 bases and J lost 4, with 14 bases in between. This CDR3 comprises 14 residues. Germline lookup yields CDR1 MDHEN and CDR2 SYDVKM. The hyperthyroidism was newly diagnosed and had lasted under 2 months; the patients were aged 18 to 65. RNA transcripts provided the source from which TCR beta CDR3 regions were amplified. Researchers ran a first-round RT-PCR on the TCR CDR3 using the HTBI primer set. TCRdb itself ran the multiplex PCR reads through MiXCR, one entry per CDR3 protein. Of 500,000 to 600,000 distinct CDR3 sequences in the sample, 15% to 20% are singletons; the top ten hold under 20%. This record belongs to a study of T cells in Graves' hyperthyroidism and ophthalmopathy. Study-level background: It was at initial diagnosis, before any treatment, that peripheral blood was collected. Study-level results: A 13 V-J model separated ophthalmopathy from stable hyperthyroidism.

Sequencing was performed on blood. The clonotype originates from a young woman with Graves' hyperthyroidism. This chain connects TRBV28 to TRBJ1-1, with a weak D call TRBD1 (6 bases). The CDR3 loop reads CASSLTRGGTEAFF. DNA of the CDR3: TGTGCCAGCAGTCTCACAAGGGGGGGCACTGAAGCTTTCTTT.